These T cell receptor beta chains were read from a single sample in a study of T cell changes during pregnancy in multiple sclerosis. Assay: immunoSEQ multiplex PCR; the TCRdb copy retains only in-frame clones and omits some. Of about 21,000 clones in the sample, over 75% are singletons; the top ten hold roughly 5.1%. The specimen comprised CD8+ T cells from peripheral blood mononuclear cells, sampled after pregnancy. These receptors were taken from a female donor in good health, enrolled as a control in a pregnancy study. CDR3s include the opening cysteine and the closing phenylalanine or tryptophan. Each record gives: J gene, D gene, clone size, V gene, CDR3 DNA, CDR3 protein. D genes are given only for firm matches. Clone size is not always given. Where it is, it says once, few, many or a class for expanded clones.

TRBJ2-7,.,.,TRBV7-8,TGTGCCAGCAGCTCCTCGAGGGCCAGCTACGAGCAGTACTTC,CASSSSRASYEQYF
TRBJ2-3,TRBD2,.,TRBV6-4,TGTGCCAGCAGTGAGAGGGCTAGCGGGGGCACAGATACGCAGTATTTT,CASSERASGGTDTQYF
TRBJ2-3,.,.,TRBV5-5,TGTGCCAGCAGCTCTACGACTAGAGCGACAGATACGCAGTATTTT,CASSSTTRATDTQYF
TRBJ2-6,.,.,TRBV9,TGTGCCAGCAGCGCAAACAGGGTCTCTGGGGCCAACGTCCTGACTTTC,CASSANRVSGANVLTF
TRBJ2-2,TRBD1,once,TRBV7-9,TGTGCCAGCAGTTCCCCGGGACAGGGTCACACCGGGGAGCTGTTTTTT,CASSSPGQGHTGELFF
TRBJ2-7,TRBD2,.,TRBV11-2,TGTGCCAGCAGCTCCTCAGGACTAGCGGGGCCCGAGAATTCTTACGAGCAGTACTTC,CASSSSGLAGPENSYEQYF
TRBJ1-2,.,.,TRBV13,TGTGCCAGCAGCCTACCGGGACAAACTTATGGCTACACCTTC,CASSLPGQTYGYTF
TRBJ2-3,TRBD1,.,TRBV6-4,TGTGCCAGCAGTGCCTCACAGGGGGCGACAGATACGCAGTATTTT,CASSASQGATDTQYF
TRBJ1-2,.,.,TRBV5-1,TGCGCCAGCAGCTTGGCCGGGGGTGGAACGGACGCTCTTTATGGCTACACCTTC,CASSLAGGGTDALYGYTF
TRBJ2-7,.,.,TRBV9,TGTGCCAGCAGCCCCCGGACAGAAGGCGAGCAGTACTTC,CASSPRTEGEQYF
TRBJ1-1,.,.,TRBV30,TGTGCCTGGAGTTTCAGGGAGGTCTCTATGGACACTGAAGCTTTCTTT,CAWSFREVSMDTEAFF
TRBJ2-1,TRBD2,.,TRBV27,TGTGCCAGCAGTTTACCTAGCGGGGGGGCTGATGAGCAGTTCTTC,CASSLPSGGADEQFF
TRBJ1-6,TRBD1,.,TRBV6-5,TGTGCCAGCAGAGATCCCGGGACAGACTATTCACCCCTCCACTTT,CASRDPGTDYSPLHF
TRBJ2-3,TRBD2,.,TRBV5-8,TGTGCCAGCAGCTTGGGACTAGCGGGGGTCGTAGATACGCAGTATTTT,CASSLGLAGVVDTQYF
TRBJ1-2,.,.,TRBV30,TGTGCCTGGAGTGTACCACGGAGCCCTTTTTTTGGCTACACCTTC,CAWSVPRSPFFGYTF
TRBJ2-7,.,.,TRBV18,TGTGCCAGCTCCAGGCGAGACGAGCAGTACTTC,CASSRRDEQYF
TRBJ1-2,TRBD1,.,TRBV7-2,TGTGCCAGCAGCTTAGTTGGACAGGGGGTTTATGGCTACACCTTC,CASSLVGQGVYGYTF
TRBJ2-7,TRBD2,.,TRBV2,TGTGCCAGCACCGCGATTGGGGGGGTATCCTACGAGCAGTACTTC,CASTAIGGVSYEQYF